The T cell receptor beta chain described here comes from a study of shared clonotypes between healthy human individuals. CDR3 length: 16 amino acids. Between the trimmed V and J ends, which lost 1 base and 4 bases, there was a span of 15 bases. Per the germline V gene, CDR1 is MNHEY and CDR2 is SMNVEV (reference sequence). Produced via immunoSEQ multiplex PCR; TCRdb's table is partial and in-frame only. In the table there are approximately 500,000 clones, approximately 85% of which are singletons. Specimen: PBMCs. This receptor was obtained from a woman in her thirties or forties in good health. Some clones in this sample may be carry-over from other donors' samples. This chain joins TRBV27 and TRBJ2-3; no reliable D call. The CDR3 DNA sequence: TGTGCCAGCAGTTTATTGGCCTCTCGGAGCCCAGATACGCAGTATTTT. This codes for CASSLLASRSPDTQYF.